The table lists the clone carrying this TCR beta chain with many counts. Its antigen remains unknown. TCRdb independently ran MiXCR on the 5' RACE reads; one entry per CDR3 protein. Of more than 150,000 distinct CDR3 sequences in the sample, over 15% were seen once. The sample originates from a study of CD8 T cells in ankylosing spondylitis. Per germline, CDR1 SGHAT and CDR2 FQNNGV. Trimming cost V 1 base and J 5 bases; bases outside gene matches: 5. This CDR3 comprises 17 residues. Findings and caveats of the study: There was a TCR beta motif, made of several highly homologous variants, that appeared characteristic of ankylosing spondylitis blood.

This TCR came from a male donor aged 5 to 29 with ankylosing spondylitis or in good health (not recorded which). Material: blood, either unsorted or a sorted T cell fraction (not recorded which). This chain joins TRBV11-2 and TRBJ2-1; 13 bases are shared with TRBD2. As DNA, the CDR3 is TGTGCCAGCAGCTTAGGAGGGACTAGCGGGATTCACAATGAGCAGTTCTTC. Translating it yields CASSLGGTSGIHNEQFF.